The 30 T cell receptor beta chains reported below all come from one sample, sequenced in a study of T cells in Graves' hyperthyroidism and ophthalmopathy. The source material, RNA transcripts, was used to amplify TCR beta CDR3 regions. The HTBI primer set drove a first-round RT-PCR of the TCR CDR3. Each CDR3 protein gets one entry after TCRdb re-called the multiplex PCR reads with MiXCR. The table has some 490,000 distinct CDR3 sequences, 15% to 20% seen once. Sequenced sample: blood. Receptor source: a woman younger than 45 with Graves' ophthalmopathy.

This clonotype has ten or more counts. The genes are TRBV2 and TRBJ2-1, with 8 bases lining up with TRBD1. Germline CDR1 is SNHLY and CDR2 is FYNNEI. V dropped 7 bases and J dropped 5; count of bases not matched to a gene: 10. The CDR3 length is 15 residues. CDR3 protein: CASTNFRGLNNEQFF. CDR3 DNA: TGTGCCAGCACCAACTTCAGGGGGCTCAACAATGAGCAGTTCTTC.

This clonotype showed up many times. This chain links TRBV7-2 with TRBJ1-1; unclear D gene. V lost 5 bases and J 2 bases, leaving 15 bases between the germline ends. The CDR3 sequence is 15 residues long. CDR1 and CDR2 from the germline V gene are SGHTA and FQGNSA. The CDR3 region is CASSPGGRLNTEAFF. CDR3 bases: TGTGCCAGCAGCCCCGGCGGCAGGCTTAACACTGAAGCTTTCTTT. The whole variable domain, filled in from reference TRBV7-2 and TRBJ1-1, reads GAGVSQSPSNKVTEKGKDVELRCDPISGHTALYWYRQSLGQGLEFLIYFQGNSAPDKSGLPSDRFSAERTGGSVSTLTIQRTQQEDSAVYLCASSPGGRLNTEAFFGQGTRLTVV.

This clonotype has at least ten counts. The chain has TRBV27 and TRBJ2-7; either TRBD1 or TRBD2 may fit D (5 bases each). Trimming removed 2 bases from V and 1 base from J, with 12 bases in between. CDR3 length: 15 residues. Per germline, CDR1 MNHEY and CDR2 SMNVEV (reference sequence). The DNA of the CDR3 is TGTGCCAGCAGTTTAAGTGAGGGGATATCCTACGAGCAGTACTTC. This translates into CASSLSEGISYEQYF.

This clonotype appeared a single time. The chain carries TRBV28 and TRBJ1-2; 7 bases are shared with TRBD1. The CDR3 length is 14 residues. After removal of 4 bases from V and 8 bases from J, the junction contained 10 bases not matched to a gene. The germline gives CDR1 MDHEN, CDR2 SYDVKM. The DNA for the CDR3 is TGTGCCAGCAGTTCTCTGGACAGGTTGGACGGCTACACCTTC. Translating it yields CASSSLDRLDGYTF.

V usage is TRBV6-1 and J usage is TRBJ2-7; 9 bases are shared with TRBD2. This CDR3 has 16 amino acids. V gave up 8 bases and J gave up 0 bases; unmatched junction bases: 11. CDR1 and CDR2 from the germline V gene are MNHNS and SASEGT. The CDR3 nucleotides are TGTGCCAGCTCTCAAATGGCTAGCGGGGCCTCCTACGAGCAGTACTTC. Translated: CASSQMASGASYEQYF.

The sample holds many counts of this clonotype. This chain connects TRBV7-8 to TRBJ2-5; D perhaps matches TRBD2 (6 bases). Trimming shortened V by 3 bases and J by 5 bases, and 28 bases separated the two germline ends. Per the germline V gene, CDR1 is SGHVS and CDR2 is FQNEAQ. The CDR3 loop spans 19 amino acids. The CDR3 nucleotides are TGTGCCAGCAGCTTCCGTCTAGCGTACTCAAAAGGCGATACGGAGACCCAGTACTTC. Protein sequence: CASSFRLAYSKGDTETQYF.

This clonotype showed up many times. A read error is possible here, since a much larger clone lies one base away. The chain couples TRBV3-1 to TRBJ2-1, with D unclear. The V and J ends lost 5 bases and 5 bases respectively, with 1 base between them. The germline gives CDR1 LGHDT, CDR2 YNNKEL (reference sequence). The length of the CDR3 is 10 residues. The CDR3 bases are TGTGCCAGCAGCGACAATGAGCAGTTCTTC. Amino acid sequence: CASSDNEQFF.

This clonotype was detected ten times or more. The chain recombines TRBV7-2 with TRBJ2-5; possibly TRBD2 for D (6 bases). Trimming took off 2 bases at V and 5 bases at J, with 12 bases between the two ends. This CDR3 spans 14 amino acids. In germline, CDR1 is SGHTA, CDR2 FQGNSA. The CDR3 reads CASSLLLAPETQYF. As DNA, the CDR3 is TGTGCCAGCAGCTTACTCCTAGCGCCGGAGACCCAGTACTTC.

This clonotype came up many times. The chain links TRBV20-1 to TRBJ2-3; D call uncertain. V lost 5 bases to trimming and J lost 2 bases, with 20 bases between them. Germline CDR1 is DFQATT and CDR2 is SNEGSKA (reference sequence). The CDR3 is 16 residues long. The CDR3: CSAYTPALSFTDTQYF. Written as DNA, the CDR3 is TGCAGTGCTTATACCCCGGCTTTGAGTTTCACAGATACGCAGTATTTT.

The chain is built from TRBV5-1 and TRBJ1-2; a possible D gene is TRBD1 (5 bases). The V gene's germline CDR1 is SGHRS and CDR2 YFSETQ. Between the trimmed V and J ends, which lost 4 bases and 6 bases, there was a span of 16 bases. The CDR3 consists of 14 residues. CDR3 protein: CASSPDAGLNGYTF. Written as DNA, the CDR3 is TGCGCCAGCAGCCCCGATGCGGGGCTAAATGGCTACACCTTC.

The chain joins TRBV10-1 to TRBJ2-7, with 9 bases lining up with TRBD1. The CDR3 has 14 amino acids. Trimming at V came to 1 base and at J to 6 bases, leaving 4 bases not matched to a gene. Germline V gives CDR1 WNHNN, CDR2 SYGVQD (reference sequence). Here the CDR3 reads CASSEWDRESEQYF. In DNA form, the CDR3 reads TGCGCCAGCAGTGAGTGGGACAGGGAAAGCGAGCAGTACTTC.

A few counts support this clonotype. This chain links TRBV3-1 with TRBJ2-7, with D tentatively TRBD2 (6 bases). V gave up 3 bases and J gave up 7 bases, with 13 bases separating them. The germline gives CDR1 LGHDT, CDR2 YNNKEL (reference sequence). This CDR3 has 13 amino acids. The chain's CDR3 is CASSQAGRGEQYF. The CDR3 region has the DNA TGTGCCAGCAGCCAGGCGGGAAGAGGGGAGCAGTACTTC.

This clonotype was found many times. The CDR3 sequence: CASSPRDREETQYF. DNA of the CDR3: TGTGCCAGCAGCCCCCGGGACAGGGAAGAGACCCAGTACTTC. The chain carries TRBV11-1 and TRBJ2-5; 9 bases agree with TRBD1. Trimming cost V 5 bases and J 3 bases; bases outside gene matches: 4. Germline CDR1 is SGHAT and CDR2 is FQDESV (reference sequence). The CDR3 runs to 14 residues.

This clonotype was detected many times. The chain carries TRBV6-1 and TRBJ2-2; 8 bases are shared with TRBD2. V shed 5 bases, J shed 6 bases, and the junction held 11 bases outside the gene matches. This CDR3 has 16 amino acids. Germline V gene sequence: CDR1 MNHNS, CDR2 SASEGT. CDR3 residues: CASSYATGRGAGELFF. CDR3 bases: TGTGCCAGCAGTTACGCCACCGGGAGGGGGGCCGGGGAGCTGTTTTTT.

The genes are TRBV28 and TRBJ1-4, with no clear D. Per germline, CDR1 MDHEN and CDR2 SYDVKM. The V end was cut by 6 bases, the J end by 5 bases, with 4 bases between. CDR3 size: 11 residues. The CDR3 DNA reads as TGTGCCAGCAGCCGCAATGAAAAACTGTTTTTT. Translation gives CASSRNEKLFF.

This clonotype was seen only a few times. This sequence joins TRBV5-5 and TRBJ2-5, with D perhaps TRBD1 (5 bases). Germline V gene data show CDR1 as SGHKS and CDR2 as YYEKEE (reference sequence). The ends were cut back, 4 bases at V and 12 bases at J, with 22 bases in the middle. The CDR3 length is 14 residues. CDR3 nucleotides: TGTGCCAGCAGCCCCCGGCAGGGTCCCTCTAACAAGTACTTC. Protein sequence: CASSPRQGPSNKYF. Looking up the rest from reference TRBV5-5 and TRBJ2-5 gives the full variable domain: DAGVTQSPTHLIKTRGQQVTLRCSPISGHKSVSWYQQVLGQGPQFIFQYYEKEERGRGNFPDRFSARQFPNYSSELNVNALLLGDSALYLCASSPRQGPSNKYFGPGTRLLVL.

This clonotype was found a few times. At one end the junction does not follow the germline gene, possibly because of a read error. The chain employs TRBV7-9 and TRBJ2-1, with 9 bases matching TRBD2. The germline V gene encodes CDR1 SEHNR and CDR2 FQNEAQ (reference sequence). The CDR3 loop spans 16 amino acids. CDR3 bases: TGTGCCAGCAGCTTACGACTAGCGGAGACCTACAGTGAGCAGTTCTTC. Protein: CASSLRLAETYSEQFF.

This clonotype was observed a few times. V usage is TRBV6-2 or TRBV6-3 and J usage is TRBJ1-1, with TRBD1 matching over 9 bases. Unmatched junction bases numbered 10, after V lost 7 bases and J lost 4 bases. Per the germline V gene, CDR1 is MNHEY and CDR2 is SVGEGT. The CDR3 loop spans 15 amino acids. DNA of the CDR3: TGTGCCAGCACCCGGACAGGGGTTCGTGGCACTGAAGCTTTCTTT. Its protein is CASTRTGVRGTEAFF.

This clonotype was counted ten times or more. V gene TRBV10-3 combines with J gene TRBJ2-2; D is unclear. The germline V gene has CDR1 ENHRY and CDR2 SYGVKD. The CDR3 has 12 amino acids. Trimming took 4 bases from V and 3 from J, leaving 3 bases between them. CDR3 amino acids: CAISGDTGELFF. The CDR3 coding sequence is TGTGCCATCAGTGGAGACACCGGGGAGCTGTTTTTT.

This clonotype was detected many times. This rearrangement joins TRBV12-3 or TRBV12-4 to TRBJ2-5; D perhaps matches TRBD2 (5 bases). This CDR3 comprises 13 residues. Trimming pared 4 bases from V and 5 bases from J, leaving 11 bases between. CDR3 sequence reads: CASSSLERETQYF. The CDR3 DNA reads TGTGCCAGCAGTTCACTAGAACGTGAGACCCAGTACTTC.

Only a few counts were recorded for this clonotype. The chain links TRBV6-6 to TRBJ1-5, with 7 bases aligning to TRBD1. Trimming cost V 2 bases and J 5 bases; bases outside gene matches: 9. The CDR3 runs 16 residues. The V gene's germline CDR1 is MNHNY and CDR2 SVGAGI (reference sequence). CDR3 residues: CASSYAGTADHQPQHF. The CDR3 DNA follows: TGTGCCAGCAGTTACGCCGGGACAGCGGATCATCAGCCCCAGCATTTT.

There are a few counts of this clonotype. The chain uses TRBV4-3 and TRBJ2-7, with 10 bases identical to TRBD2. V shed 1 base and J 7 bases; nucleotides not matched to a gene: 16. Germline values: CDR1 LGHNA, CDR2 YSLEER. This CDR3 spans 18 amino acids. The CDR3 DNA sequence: TGCGCCAGCAGCCAAGTGGGATGGGGAGCGGGAGGGCCGGGGGAGCAGTACTTC. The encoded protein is CASSQVGWGAGGPGEQYF.

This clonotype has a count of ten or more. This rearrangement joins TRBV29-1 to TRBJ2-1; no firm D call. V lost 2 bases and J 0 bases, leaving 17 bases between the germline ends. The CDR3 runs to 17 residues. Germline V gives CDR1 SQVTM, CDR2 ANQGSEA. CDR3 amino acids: CSVEPLLAKSSYNEQFF. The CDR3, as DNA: TGCAGCGTTGAACCCTTACTCGCGAAGAGCTCCTACAATGAGCAGTTCTTC.

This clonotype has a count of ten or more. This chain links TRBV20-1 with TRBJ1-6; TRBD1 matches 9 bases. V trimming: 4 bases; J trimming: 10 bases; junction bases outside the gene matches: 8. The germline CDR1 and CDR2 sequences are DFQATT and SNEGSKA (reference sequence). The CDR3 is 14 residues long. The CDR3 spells CSATLQGAVSPLHF. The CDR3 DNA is TGCAGTGCTACCCTACAGGGGGCAGTATCACCCCTCCACTTT.

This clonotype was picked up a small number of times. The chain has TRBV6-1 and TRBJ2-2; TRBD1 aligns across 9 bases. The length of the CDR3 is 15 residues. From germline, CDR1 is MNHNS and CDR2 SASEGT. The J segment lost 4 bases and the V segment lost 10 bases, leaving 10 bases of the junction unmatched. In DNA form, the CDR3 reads TGTGCCACTCAATTGGGACAGGGTCCCACCGGGGAGCTGTTTTTT. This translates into CATQLGQGPTGELFF.

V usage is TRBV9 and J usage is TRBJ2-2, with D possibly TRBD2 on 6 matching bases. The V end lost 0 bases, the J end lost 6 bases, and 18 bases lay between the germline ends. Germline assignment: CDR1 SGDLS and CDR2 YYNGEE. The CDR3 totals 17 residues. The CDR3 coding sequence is TGTGCCAGCAGCGTAGGAAGCCGAGCGGGTCTCGCCGGGGAGCTGTTTTTT. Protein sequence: CASSVGSRAGLAGELFF. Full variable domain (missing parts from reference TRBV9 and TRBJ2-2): DSGVTQTPKHLITATGQRVTLRCSPRSGDLSVYWYQQSLDQGLQFLIQYYNGEERAKGNILERFSAQQFPDLHSELNLSSLELGDSALYFCASSVGSRAGLAGELFFGEGSRLTVL.

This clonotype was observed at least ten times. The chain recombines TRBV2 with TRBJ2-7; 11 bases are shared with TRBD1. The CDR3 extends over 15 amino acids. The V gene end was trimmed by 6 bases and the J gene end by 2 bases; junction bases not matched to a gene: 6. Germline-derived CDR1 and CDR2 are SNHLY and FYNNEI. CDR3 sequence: CASRPGTGGAYEQYF. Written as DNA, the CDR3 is TGTGCCAGCAGGCCGGGGACAGGGGGTGCCTACGAGCAGTACTTC.

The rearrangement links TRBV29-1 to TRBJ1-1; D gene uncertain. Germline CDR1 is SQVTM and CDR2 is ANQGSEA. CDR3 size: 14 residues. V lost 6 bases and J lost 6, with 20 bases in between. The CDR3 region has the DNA TGCAGCGTGGGAAATCCATTAGTGGGTTCTGAAGCTTTCTTT. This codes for CSVGNPLVGSEAFF.

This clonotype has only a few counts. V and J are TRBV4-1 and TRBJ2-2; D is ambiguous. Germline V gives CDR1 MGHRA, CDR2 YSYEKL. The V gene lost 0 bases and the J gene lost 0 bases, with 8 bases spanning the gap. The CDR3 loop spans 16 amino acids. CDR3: CASSQEMIANTGELFF. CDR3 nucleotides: TGCGCCAGCAGCCAAGAAATGATAGCGAACACCGGGGAGCTGTTTTTT.

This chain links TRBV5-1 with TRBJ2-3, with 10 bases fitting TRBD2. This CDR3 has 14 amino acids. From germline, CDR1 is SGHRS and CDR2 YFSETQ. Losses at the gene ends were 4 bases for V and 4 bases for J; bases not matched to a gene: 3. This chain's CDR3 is CASSPLAGSDTQYF. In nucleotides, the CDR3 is TGCGCCAGCAGCCCACTAGCGGGGTCAGATACGCAGTATTTT.